The T cell receptor (beta chain) under discussion was sequenced for a study of T cells in Graves' hyperthyroidism and ophthalmopathy. This clonotype was counted many times. This CDR3 region has 15 residues. CDR1 and CDR2 from the germline V gene are SGHNT and YENEEA. With 5 bases removed from V and 0 bases from J, the gap between germline ends came to 11 bases. Researchers amplified the TCR beta CDR3 regions from RNA transcripts. HTBI primers were the set used in a first-round RT-PCR of the TCR CDR3. TCRdb recomputed calls from the multiplex PCR reads with MiXCR, one row per CDR3 protein. This sample has 300,000 to 450,000 distinct CDR3 sequences, with around 15% found just once.

This receptor was obtained from a woman aged 30 to 39 with Graves' ophthalmopathy. The source material was blood. This sequence joins TRBV11-3 and TRBJ2-1, with D unclear. The CDR3 here is CASSPQLISYNEQFF. The CDR3, as DNA: TGTGCCAGCAGCCCACAGTTGATCTCCTACAATGAGCAGTTCTTC.